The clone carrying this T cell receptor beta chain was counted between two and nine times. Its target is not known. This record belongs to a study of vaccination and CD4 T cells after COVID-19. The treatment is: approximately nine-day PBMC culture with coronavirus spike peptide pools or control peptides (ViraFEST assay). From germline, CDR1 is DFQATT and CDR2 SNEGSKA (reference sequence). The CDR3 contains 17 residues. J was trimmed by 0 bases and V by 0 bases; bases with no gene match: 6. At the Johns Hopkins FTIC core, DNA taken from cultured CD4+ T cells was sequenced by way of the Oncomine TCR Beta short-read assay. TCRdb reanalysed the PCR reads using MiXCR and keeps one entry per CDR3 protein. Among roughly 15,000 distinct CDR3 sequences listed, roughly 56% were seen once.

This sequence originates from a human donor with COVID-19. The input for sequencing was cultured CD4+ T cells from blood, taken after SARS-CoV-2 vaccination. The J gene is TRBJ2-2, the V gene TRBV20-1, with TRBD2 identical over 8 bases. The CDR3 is CSARDRLALTNTGELFF. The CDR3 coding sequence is TGCAGTGCTAGAGATAGACTAGCGCTAACGAACACCGGGGAGCTGTTTTTT.